These 5 T cell receptor beta chains originate from one sample sequenced in a study of T cells in Graves' hyperthyroidism and ophthalmopathy. Template material for amplifying TCR beta CDR3 regions consisted of RNA transcripts. With the HTBI primer set, the TCR CDR3 went through a first round of RT-PCR. TCRdb ran MiXCR on the multiplex PCR reads and lists one entry per CDR3 protein. In the table there are roughly 510,000 distinct CDR3 sequences, around 21% of which are singletons. Sequencing input: blood. These receptors came from a man between 18 and 29 years old with Graves' hyperthyroidism.

The chain uses TRBV5-1 and TRBJ2-7; 9 bases align to TRBD1. The CDR3 length is 14 residues. CDR1 SGHRS and CDR2 YFSETQ come from the germline V gene. V shed 4 bases and J 5 bases; nucleotides not matched to a gene: 7. The CDR3: CASSKGQGPHEQYF. The CDR3 DNA follows: TGCGCCAGCAGCAAGGGACAGGGACCCCACGAGCAGTACTTC.

A few counts support this clonotype. The chain links TRBV28 to TRBJ1-1; no firm D call. V dropped 6 bases and J dropped 1 base, with 15 bases sitting between them. The CDR3 consists of 15 residues. Germline V gene lookup returns CDR1 MDHEN and CDR2 SYDVKM. The CDR3 loop reads CASSPVALRNTEAFF. The CDR3 DNA reads as TGTGCCAGCAGCCCGGTGGCACTACGGAACACTGAAGCTTTCTTT. The entire variable domain, with the rest obtained from reference TRBV28 and TRBJ1-1, is as follows: DVKVTQSSRYLVKRTGEKVFLECVQDMDHENMFWYRQDPGLGLRLIYFSYDVKMKEKGDIPEGYSVSREKKERFSLILESASTNQTSMYLCASSPVALRNTEAFFGQGTRLTVV.

This clonotype was counted many times. The chain employs TRBV19 and TRBJ1-1; no firm D call. V lost 1 base and J 2 bases, leaving 5 bases between the germline ends. This CDR3 is 13 amino acids long. Germline CDR1 LNHDA, CDR2 SQIVND (reference sequence). For the CDR3, the DNA is TGTGCCAGTAGTATAGGGAGTAACACTGAAGCTTTCTTT. This codes for CASSIGSNTEAFF. Full variable domain (rest looked up from reference TRBV19 and TRBJ1-1): DGGITQSPKYLFRKEGQNVTLSCEQNLNHDAMYWYRQDPGQGLRLIYYSQIVNDFQKGDIAEGYSVSREKKESFPLTVTSAQKNPTAFYLCASSIGSNTEAFFGQGTRLTVV.

This clonotype was picked up many times. The rearrangement joins TRBV14 to TRBJ1-1; the D gene is possibly TRBD1 (5 bases). V dropped 8 bases and J dropped 7 bases, with 17 bases sitting between them. Germline V gene data show CDR1 as SGHDN and CDR2 as FVKESK. This CDR3 region has 13 residues. The CDR3, as DNA: TGTGCCAGCCGTGAGGGGCTCGTCAGTGAAGCTTTCTTT. It codes for CASREGLVSEAFF.

The rearrangement uses TRBV30 and TRBJ1-3; weak D call: TRBD1 (5 bases). The CDR3 runs 16 residues. V lost 1 base and J 3 bases, leaving 16 bases between the germline ends. Germline-derived CDR1 and CDR2 are GTSNPN and SVGIG (reference sequence). CDR3 region: CAWSAPPGRFGNTIYF. The CDR3 nucleotides are TGTGCCTGGAGTGCTCCCCCGGGACGGTTTGGAAACACCATATATTTT.